The entry that follows covers one TCR beta chain sequence. TCRdb's table, derived via immunoSEQ multiplex PCR, lists solely in-frame clones and lacks some. This table holds 68,000 or so clones, less than 95% found once. This sample stems from a study of OX40 agonist ivuxolimab in advanced cancers. Study as a whole: Every 2 weeks, patients received ivuxolimab intravenously, dosed at 0.01 to 10 mg/kg.

The germline gives CDR1 KGHSH, CDR2 LQKENI. The CDR3 runs to 15 residues. The V end was cut by 3 bases, the J end by 6 bases, with 14 bases between. The source of this sequence is an adult with an advanced solid tumor such as melanoma, head and neck, liver or kidney cancer. Specimen: CD4+ or CD8+ T cells sorted from blood, collected in a trial of the OX40 agonist ivuxolimab. This sequence joins TRBV18 and TRBJ1-4; a weak D match, TRBD1 (5 bases). In DNA, the CDR3 is TGTGCCAGCTCACCTAGGTCACCGGGGGATGAAAAACTGTTTTTT. Its protein is CASSPRSPGDEKLFF.